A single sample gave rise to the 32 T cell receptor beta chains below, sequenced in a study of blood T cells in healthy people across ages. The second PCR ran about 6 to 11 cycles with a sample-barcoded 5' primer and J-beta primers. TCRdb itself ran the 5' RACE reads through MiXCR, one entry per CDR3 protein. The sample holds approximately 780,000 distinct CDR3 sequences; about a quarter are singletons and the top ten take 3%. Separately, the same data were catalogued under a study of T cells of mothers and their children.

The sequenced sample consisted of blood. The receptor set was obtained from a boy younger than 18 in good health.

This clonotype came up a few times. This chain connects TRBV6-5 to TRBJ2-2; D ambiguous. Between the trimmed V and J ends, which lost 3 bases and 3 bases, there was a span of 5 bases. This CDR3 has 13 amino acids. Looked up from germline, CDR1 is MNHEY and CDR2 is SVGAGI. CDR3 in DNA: TGTGCCAGCAGTTATCGGTACACCGGGGAGCTGTTTTTT. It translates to CASSYRYTGELFF.

The CDR3 reads CSVNPDRIYGYTF. Here the CDR3 DNA reads TGCAGCGTTAACCCAGACAGGATCTATGGCTACACCTTC. The V call is TRBV29-1, the J call TRBJ1-2, with D perhaps TRBD1 (6 bases). V lost 5 bases, J lost 4 bases, and 14 bases lay in between. From germline, CDR1 is SQVTM and CDR2 ANQGSEA. This CDR3 is built from 13 residues.

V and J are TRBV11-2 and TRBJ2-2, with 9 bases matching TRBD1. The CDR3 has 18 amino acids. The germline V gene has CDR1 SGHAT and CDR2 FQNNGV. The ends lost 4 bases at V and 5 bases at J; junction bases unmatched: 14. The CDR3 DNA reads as TGTGCCAGCAGCTCATACACATCTGGACAGGGGAGAACCGGGGAGCTGTTTTTT. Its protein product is CASSSYTSGQGRTGELFF.

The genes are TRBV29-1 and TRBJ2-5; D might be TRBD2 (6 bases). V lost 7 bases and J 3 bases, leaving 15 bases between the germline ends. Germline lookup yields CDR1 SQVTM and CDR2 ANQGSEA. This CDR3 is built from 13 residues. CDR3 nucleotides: TGCAGCGCGTCCCGCGGGGAGGAAGAGACCCAGTACTTC. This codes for CSASRGEEETQYF.

As DNA, the CDR3 is TGTGCCAGCAGCCCCGCCCTGAATGAGCAGTTCTTC. This encodes CASSPALNEQFF. The chain employs TRBV11-2 and TRBJ2-7; D is unclear. The last part of the DNA fits TRBJ2-1 better; the J call may be wrong. The CDR3 covers 12 residues. Looked up from germline, CDR1 is SGHAT and CDR2 is FQNNGV.

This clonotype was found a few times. CDR3 amino acids: CASSRDRGSDEQYF. CDR3 nucleotides: TGTGCCAGCAGTAGGGACAGGGGATCAGACGAGCAGTACTTC. The V gene is TRBV2, the J gene TRBJ2-7, with 10 bases aligning to TRBD1. Germline V lookup: CDR1 SNHLY, CDR2 FYNNEI. Unmatched junction bases numbered 6, after V lost 5 bases and J lost 5 bases. The CDR3 runs 14 residues.

The CDR3 here is CASSSRGAGGVGNQPQHF. The CDR3 DNA is TGTGCCAGTAGTAGTCGCGGTGCAGGGGGAGTGGGCAATCAGCCCCAGCATTTT. The V call is TRBV19, the J call TRBJ1-5; TRBD1 matches at 7 bases. J was trimmed by 2 bases and V by 4 bases; bases with no gene match: 14. Germline CDR1 LNHDA, CDR2 SQIVND (reference sequence). This CDR3 is built from 18 residues.

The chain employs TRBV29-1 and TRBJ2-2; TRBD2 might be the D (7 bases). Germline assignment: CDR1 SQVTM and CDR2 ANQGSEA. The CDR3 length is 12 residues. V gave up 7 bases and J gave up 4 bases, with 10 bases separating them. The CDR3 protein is CSGGGGTGELFF. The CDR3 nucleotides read TGCAGCGGGGGAGGGGGCACCGGGGAGCTGTTTTTT.

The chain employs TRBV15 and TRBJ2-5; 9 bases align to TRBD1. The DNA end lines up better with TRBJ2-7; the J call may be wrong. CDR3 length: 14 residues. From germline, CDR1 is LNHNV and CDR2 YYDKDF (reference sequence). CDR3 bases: TGTGCCACCAGACGACAGGGGGGCTCCTACGAGCAGTACTTC. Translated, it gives CATRRQGGSYEQYF.

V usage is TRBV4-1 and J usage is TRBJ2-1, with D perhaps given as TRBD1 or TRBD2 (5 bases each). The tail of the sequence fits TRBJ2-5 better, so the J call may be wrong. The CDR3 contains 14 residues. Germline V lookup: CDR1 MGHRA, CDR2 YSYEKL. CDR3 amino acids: CASSQTGAEETQYF. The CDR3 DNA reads TGCGCCAGCAGCCAGACCGGGGCGGAAGAGACCCAGTACTTC.

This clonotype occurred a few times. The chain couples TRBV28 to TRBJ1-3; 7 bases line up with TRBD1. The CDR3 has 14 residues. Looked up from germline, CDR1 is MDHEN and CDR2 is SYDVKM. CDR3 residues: CASWTGTSGNTIYF. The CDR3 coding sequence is TGTGCAAGCTGGACAGGCACATCTGGAAACACCATATATTTT.

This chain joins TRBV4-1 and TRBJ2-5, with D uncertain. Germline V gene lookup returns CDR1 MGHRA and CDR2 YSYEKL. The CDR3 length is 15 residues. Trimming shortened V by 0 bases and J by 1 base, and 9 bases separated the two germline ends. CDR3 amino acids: CASSQEDGVQETQYF. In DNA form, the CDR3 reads TGCGCCAGCAGCCAAGAGGATGGGGTCCAAGAGACCCAGTACTTC.

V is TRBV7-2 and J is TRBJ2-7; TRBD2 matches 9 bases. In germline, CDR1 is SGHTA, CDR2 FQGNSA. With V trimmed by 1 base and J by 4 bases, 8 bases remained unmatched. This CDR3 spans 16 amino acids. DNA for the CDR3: TGTGCCAGCAGCTTAGGTGGGACTAGCTCCTCGTACGAGCAGTACTTC. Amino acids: CASSLGGTSSSYEQYF.

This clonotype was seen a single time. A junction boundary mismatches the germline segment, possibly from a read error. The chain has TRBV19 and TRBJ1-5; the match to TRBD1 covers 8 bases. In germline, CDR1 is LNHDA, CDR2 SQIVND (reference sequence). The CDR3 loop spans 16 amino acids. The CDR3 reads CARSKDRAGRGQPQHF. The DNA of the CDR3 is TGTGCCAGGAGTAAGGACAGGGCTGGGAGGGGTCAGCCCCAGCATTTT.

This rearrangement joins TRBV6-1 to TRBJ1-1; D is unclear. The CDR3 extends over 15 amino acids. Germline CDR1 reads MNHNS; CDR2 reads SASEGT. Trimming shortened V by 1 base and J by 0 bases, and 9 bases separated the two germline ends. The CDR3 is CASSEGAGMNTEAFF. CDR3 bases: TGTGCCAGCAGTGAAGGGGCAGGCATGAACACTGAAGCTTTCTTT.

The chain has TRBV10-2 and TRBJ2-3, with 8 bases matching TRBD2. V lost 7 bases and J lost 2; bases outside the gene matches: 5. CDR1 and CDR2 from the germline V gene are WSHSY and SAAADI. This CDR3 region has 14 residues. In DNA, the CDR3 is TGCGCCAGCACCGAGCGGGGGAACACAGATACGCAGTATTTT. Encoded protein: CASTERGNTDTQYF.

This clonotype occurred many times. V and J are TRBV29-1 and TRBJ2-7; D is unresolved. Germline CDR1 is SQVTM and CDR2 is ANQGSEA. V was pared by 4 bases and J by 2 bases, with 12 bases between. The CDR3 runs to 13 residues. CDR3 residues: CSVVSGTTYEQYF. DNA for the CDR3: TGCAGCGTTGTATCTGGCACCACCTACGAGCAGTACTTC.

The CDR3 coding sequence is TGCGCCAGCAGTGAATGGGGGGATAGCAATCAGCCCCAGCATTTT. Its translation: CASSEWGDSNQPQHF. The genes are TRBV10-2 and TRBJ1-5; TRBD1 might be the D (5 bases). CDR1 is WSHSY and CDR2 is SAAADI in the germline V gene. The CDR3 is 15 amino acids. The germline V and J ends were trimmed by 3 bases and 0 bases, with 9 bases remaining between them.

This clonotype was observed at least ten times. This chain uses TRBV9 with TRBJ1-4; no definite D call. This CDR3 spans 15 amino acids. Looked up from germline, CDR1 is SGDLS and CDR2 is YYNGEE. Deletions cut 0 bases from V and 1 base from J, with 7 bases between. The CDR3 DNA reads TGTGCCAGCAGCGTAGGGTACGGAACTAATGAAAAACTGTTTTTT. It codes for CASSVGYGTNEKLFF. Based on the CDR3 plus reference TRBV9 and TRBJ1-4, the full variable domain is DSGVTQTPKHLITATGQRVTLRCSPRSGDLSVYWYQQSLDQGLQFLIQYYNGEERAKGNILERFSAQQFPDLHSELNLSSLELGDSALYFCASSVGYGTNEKLFFGSGTQLSVL.

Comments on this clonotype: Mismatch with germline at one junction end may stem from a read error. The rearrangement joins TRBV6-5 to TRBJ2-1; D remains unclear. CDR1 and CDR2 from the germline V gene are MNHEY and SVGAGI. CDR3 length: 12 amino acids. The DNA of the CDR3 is TGTGCCAGCAGTTACTCCCCAGGCAGGCTGTACTTC. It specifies CASSYSPGRLYF.

The CDR3 protein is CASSPPRGSYEQYF. The CDR3 nucleotides are TGTGCCAGCAGTCCACCTCGGGGCTCCTACGAGCAGTACTTC. V is TRBV18 and J is TRBJ2-7; TRBD2 is a possible D gene (5 bases). Trimming pared 8 bases from V and 0 bases from J, leaving 14 bases between. This CDR3 is 14 amino acids long. Germline assignment: CDR1 KGHSH and CDR2 LQKENI.

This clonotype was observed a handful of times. CDR3 protein: CSARDQVGTQYF. DNA for the CDR3: TGCAGTGCTAGAGATCAGGTTGGGACCCAGTACTTC. The chain joins TRBV20-1 to TRBJ2-5; no clear D gene. The germline gives CDR1 DFQATT, CDR2 SNEGSKA (reference sequence). Trimming took 0 bases from V and 7 from J, leaving 9 bases between them. The CDR3 totals 12 residues.

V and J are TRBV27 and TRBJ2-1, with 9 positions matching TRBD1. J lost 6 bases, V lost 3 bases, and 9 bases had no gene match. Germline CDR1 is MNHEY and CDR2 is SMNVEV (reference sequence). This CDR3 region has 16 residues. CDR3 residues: CASSFHGQGPSNEQFF. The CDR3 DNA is TGTGCCAGCAGTTTCCACGGACAGGGGCCATCCAATGAGCAGTTCTTC.

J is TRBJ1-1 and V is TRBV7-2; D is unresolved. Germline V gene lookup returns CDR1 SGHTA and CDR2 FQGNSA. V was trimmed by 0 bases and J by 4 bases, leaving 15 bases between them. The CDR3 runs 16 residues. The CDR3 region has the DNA TGTGCCAGCAGCTTAGCCTTTGCGGAGTGGGGCACTGAAGCTTTCTTT. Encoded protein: CASSLAFAEWGTEAFF.

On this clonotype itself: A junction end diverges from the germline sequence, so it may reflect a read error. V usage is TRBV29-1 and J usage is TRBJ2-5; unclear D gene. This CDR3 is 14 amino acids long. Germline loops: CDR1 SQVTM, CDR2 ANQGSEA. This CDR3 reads CSAYHILPQETRYF. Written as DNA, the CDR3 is TGCAGCGCCTACCACATCCTCCCCCAAGAGACCCGGTACTTC.

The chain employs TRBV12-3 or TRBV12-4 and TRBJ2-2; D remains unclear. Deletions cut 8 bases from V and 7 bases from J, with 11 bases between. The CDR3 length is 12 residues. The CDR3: CASGQFVGELFF. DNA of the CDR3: TGTGCCAGCGGCCAGTTCGTCGGGGAGCTGTTTTTT.

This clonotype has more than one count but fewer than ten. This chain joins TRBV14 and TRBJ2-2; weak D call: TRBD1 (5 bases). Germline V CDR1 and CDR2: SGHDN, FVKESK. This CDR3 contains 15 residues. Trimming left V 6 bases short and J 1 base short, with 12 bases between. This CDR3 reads CASSRFTGNTGELFF. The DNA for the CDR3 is TGTGCCAGCAGTCGATTTACAGGGAACACCGGGGAGCTGTTTTTT.

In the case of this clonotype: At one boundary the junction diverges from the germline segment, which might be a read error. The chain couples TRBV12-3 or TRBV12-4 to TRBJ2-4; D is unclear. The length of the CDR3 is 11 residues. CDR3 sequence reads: CASSLGGSLDF. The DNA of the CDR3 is TGTGCCAGCAGTCTCGGCGGTAGTTTAGACTTC.

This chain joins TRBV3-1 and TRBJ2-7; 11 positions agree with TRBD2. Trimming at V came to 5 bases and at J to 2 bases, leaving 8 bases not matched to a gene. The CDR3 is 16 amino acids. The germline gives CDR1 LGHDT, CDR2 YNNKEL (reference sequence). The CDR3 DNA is TGTGCCAGCAGCTCTCGGACTAGCGGGCGCACCTACGAGCAGTACTTC. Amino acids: CASSSRTSGRTYEQYF.

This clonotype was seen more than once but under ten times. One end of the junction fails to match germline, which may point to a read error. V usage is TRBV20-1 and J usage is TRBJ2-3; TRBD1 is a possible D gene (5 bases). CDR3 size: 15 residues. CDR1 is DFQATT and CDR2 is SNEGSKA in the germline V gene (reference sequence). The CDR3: CSASQTDPSTGTQYF. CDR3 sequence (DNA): TGCAGTGCTAGCCAGACTGACCCGAGCACAGGTACGCAGTATTTT.

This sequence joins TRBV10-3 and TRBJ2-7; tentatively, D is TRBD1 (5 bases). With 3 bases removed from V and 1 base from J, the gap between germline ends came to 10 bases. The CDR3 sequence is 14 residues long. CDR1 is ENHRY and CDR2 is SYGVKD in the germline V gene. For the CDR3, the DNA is TGTGCCATCAGTGACCAGACAGCTTCCTACGAGCAGTACTTC. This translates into CAISDQTASYEQYF.

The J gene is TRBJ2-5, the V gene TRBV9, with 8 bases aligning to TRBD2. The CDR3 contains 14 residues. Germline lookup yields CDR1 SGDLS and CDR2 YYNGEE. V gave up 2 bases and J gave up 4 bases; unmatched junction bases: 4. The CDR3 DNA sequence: TGTGCCAGCAGCGTCGGGGGGGACACAGAGACCCAGTACTTC. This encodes CASSVGGDTETQYF.